Below, 4 T cell receptor beta chains from the same sample are listed, as sequenced in a study of blood T cell repertoires in COVID-19. Clones were read by immunoSEQ multiplex PCR, and TCRdb kept only the in-frame ones, dropping some. The sample lists around 150,000 clones; roughly 89% were seen once. The sample comprised peripheral blood. The receptor source for this set is a woman in her sixties or seventies with COVID-19, enrolled during active disease.

The chain carries TRBV7-9 and TRBJ1-6, with D possibly TRBD1 on 5 matching bases. Germline V gives CDR1 SEHNR, CDR2 FQNEAQ (reference sequence). Deletions cut 6 bases from V and 10 bases from J, with 16 bases between. The CDR3 is 14 amino acids. This chain's CDR3 is CASSLGLRGSPLHF. The CDR3, as DNA: TGTGCCAGCAGTTTGGGACTTCGGGGGTCACCCCTCCACTTT.

V usage is TRBV12-3 or TRBV12-4 and J usage is TRBJ1-2; 10 bases are a match to TRBD1. The CDR3 sequence is 11 residues long. Losses at the gene ends were 5 bases for V and 14 bases for J; bases not matched to a gene: 5. The CDR3 here is CASSGGQGSTF. CDR3 nucleotide sequence: TGTGCCAGCAGTGGGGGACAGGGGTCAACCTTC.

The rearrangement joins TRBV20-1 to TRBJ1-2; D is possibly TRBD1 (6 bases). The CDR3 runs to 16 residues. Trimming pared 3 bases from V and 0 bases from J, leaving 17 bases between. In germline, CDR1 is DFQATT, CDR2 SNEGSKA (reference sequence). CDR3 amino acids: CSASTYGQPTNYGYTF. The CDR3 nucleotides read TGCAGTGCTAGTACTTATGGACAGCCCACTAACTATGGCTACACCTTC.

The rearrangement links TRBV6-1 to TRBJ1-4, with a tentative D call TRBD1 (5 bases). Germline V gene lookup returns CDR1 MNHNS and CDR2 SASEGT. The CDR3 is 15 amino acids. V lost 3 bases to trimming and J lost 7 bases, with 15 bases between them. This CDR3 is CASSDGAYNGEKLFF. CDR3 sequence (DNA): TGTGCCAGCAGTGATGGGGCTTATAACGGTGAAAAACTGTTTTTT.